The clone carrying this T cell receptor (beta chain) was observed at least ten times. Its antigen is unidentified. With the library built for alpha chains, this beta chain is off target and its frequency is not meaningful. The sample comes from a study of spatial heterogeneity in lung cancer. Study overall: A module score for T cells, taken from matched bulk RNA-seq, correlated strongly with TCR transcript counts in tumor regions. Study-level findings and limits: Ubiquitous expanded TCR counts tracked ubiquitous nonsynonymous mutations, and regional counts tracked regional ones. Expanded intratumoral alpha and beta TCR counts tracked tumor mutation counts.

The CDR3 length is 14 residues. The V and J ends lost 0 bases and 8 bases respectively, with 13 bases between them. Germline V CDR1 and CDR2: MGHRA, YSYEKL. As to time point: sample taken at primary tumor resection. On each TCR cDNA molecule, a unique molecular identifier was present. MiXCR, run by TCRdb on the 5' RACE reads, gives a single entry per CDR3 protein. The top ten clones hold roughly 4.4% of a sample with approximately 8,000 distinct CDR3 sequences, approximately 7.8% of them seen once. The TCR sequence derives from a male donor with early-stage non-small cell lung cancer. The V call is TRBV4-1, the J call TRBJ1-2; D may be TRBD1 (6 bases). This sample comprised lung tumor tissue, obtained at surgery. The CDR3 protein is CASSQDPGAYGYTF. Written as DNA, the CDR3 is TGCGCCAGCAGCCAAGATCCAGGGGCTTACGGCTACACCTTC.